The sequence of this T cell receptor beta chain was determined in a study of graft-versus-host responses after intestinal transplantation. Some clones are missing from TCRdb's copy, which holds only in-frame ones; the method was immunoSEQ multiplex PCR. In the table there are 35,000 to 45,000 clones, 85% to 95% of which are singletons. The J segment lost 4 bases and the V segment lost 3 bases, leaving 14 bases of the junction unmatched. The CDR3 extends over 17 amino acids. Germline V CDR1 and CDR2: MNHNS, SASEGT. The gene calls are TRBV6-1 and TRBJ1-1, with 7 bases lining up with TRBD1. Sequencing used PBMCs, obtained around 730 days after intestinal transplantation. The TCR was taken from a human patient who received an intestinal transplant, so some T cells may come from the graft donor. The CDR3 DNA sequence: TGTGCCAGCAGTGAGCTGGGACAGTCCGCGGTCTTCACTGAAGCTTTCTTT. It codes for CASSELGQSAVFTEAFF.